Each of the 29 T cell receptor beta chains below was sequenced from the same sample in a study of blood T cell repertoires in COVID-19. Data came from immunoSEQ multiplex PCR; TCRdb stores just in-frame clones and leaves some out. The table shows around 500,000 clones, with over 75% occurring only once. The sample consisted of PBMCs or T cells enriched from blood (not recorded which). The origin of the receptors is a woman aged 40 to 55 who had recovered from COVID-19.

V gene TRBV12-3 or TRBV12-4 combines with J gene TRBJ2-5, with D unresolved. Trimming cost V 8 bases and J 4 bases, with 11 bases left between them. The CDR3 covers 12 residues. The DNA of the CDR3 is TGTGCCAGCGGTGTCGTGCGAGAGACCCAGTACTTC. Translated: CASGVVRETQYF.

The chain is built from TRBV11-2 and TRBJ1-1, with 9 bases fitting TRBD1. This CDR3 region has 14 residues. From germline, CDR1 is SGHAT and CDR2 FQNNGV. The ends lost 2 bases at V and 5 bases at J; junction bases unmatched: 3. CDR3 sequence (DNA): TGTGCCAGCAGCTTACGACAGGGGGATACTGAAGCTTTCTTT. This encodes CASSLRQGDTEAFF.

V and J are TRBV18 and TRBJ2-7; D remains ambiguous. CDR3 size: 14 residues. CDR1 and CDR2 (germline): KGHSH, LQKENI. Trimming left V 5 bases short and J 0 bases short, with 11 bases between. The CDR3 DNA reads TGTGCCAGCTCATCCTACGCGCGCTCCTACGAGCAGTACTTC. Amino acids: CASSSYARSYEQYF.

This clone was seen only a few times. This chain connects TRBV2 to TRBJ1-5, with D possibly matching TRBD1 (6 bases). Germline CDR1 SNHLY, CDR2 FYNNEI. With 7 bases removed from V and 7 bases from J, the gap between germline ends came to 14 bases. The CDR3 length is 13 residues. The DNA of the CDR3 is TGTGCCAGCACACCCGCAGGGGCCCAGCCCCAGCATTTT. Translating it yields CASTPAGAQPQHF.

The chain has TRBV10-3 and TRBJ1-2, with D maybe TRBD1 (5 bases). Germline V gene data show CDR1 as ENHRY and CDR2 as SYGVKD. This CDR3 is built from 13 residues. The V end was cut by 5 bases, the J end by 11 bases, with 18 bases between. The CDR3 spells CAISSPGTIRYTF. The CDR3 region has the DNA TGTGCCATCAGTTCTCCCGGGACTATTAGGTACACCTTC.

V is TRBV7-9 and J is TRBJ1-3; 7 bases are a match to TRBD1. Germline assignment: CDR1 SEHNR and CDR2 FQNEAQ (reference sequence). Losses at the gene ends were 3 bases for V and 4 bases for J; bases not matched to a gene: 6. The CDR3 contains 15 residues. The CDR3 DNA reads TGTGCCAGCAGCTTTGAGACAGGGAGGGGAAACACCATATATTTT. Translation gives CASSFETGRGNTIYF.

The CDR3 DNA reads TGCGCCAGCAGTGACGGGGGTTGGGGGACTGAAGCTTTCTTT. It translates to CASSDGGWGTEAFF. This rearrangement joins TRBV10-1 to TRBJ1-1; tentative D call: TRBD1 (5 bases). The CDR3 has 14 residues. Germline loops: CDR1 WNHNN, CDR2 SYGVQD (reference sequence). V lost 3 bases, J lost 5 bases, and 13 bases lay in between.

The CDR3 sequence: CATSRDLQPNYGYTF. The CDR3 region has the DNA TGTGCCACCAGCAGAGATTTACAGCCTAACTATGGCTACACCTTC. This sequence joins TRBV15 and TRBJ1-2, with D uncertain. Germline V gene data show CDR1 as LNHNV and CDR2 as YYDKDF (reference sequence). V was trimmed by 0 bases and J by 0 bases, leaving 8 bases between them. CDR3 length: 15 residues.

The V gene is TRBV18, the J gene TRBJ1-3; unclear D gene. V lost 3 bases to trimming and J lost 0 bases, with 12 bases between them. Per the germline V gene, CDR1 is KGHSH and CDR2 is LQKENI. The CDR3 has 16 amino acids. The CDR3 sequence: CASSPEVGDSGNTIYF. CDR3 in DNA: TGTGCCAGCTCACCGGAGGTGGGAGACTCTGGAAACACCATATATTTT.

The chain carries TRBV6-5 and TRBJ1-1, with 7 bases that match TRBD1. From germline, CDR1 is MNHEY and CDR2 SVGAGI. The CDR3 spans 16 residues. After removal of 2 bases from V and 5 bases from J, the junction contained 11 bases not matched to a gene. For the CDR3, the DNA is TGTGCCAGCAGTTACGCACAGGGGCGTGTACGGACTGAAGCTTTCTTT. Protein product: CASSYAQGRVRTEAFF.

This clone has only one observation. This chain links TRBV7-2 with TRBJ1-2; D is perhaps TRBD1 (5 bases). The germline CDR1 and CDR2 sequences are SGHTA and FQGNSA. The V end lost 1 base, the J end lost 7 bases, and 13 bases lay between the germline ends. This CDR3 is built from 14 residues. The DNA of the CDR3 is TGTGCCAGCAGCTTAGGGCTAGGGGCGGCTGGCTACACCTTC. Translation: CASSLGLGAAGYTF.

CDR3 in DNA: TGTGCCAGCAGTTTATCGACTAGCAGGGTTGAGCAGTTCTTC. It translates to CASSLSTSRVEQFF. This chain connects TRBV27 to TRBJ2-1, with TRBD2 matching over 7 bases. Unmatched junction bases numbered 5, after V lost 0 bases and J lost 9 bases. The V gene's germline CDR1 is MNHEY and CDR2 SMNVEV (reference sequence). There are 14 residues in the CDR3.

The V and J genes are TRBV7-6 and TRBJ2-1, with a weak D call TRBD2 (6 bases). The CDR3 loop spans 15 amino acids. Germline V gives CDR1 SGHVS, CDR2 FNYEAQ. Trimming shortened V by 5 bases and J by 5 bases, and 16 bases separated the two germline ends. The CDR3 protein is CASSPRASEDNEQFF. CDR3 DNA sequence: TGTGCCAGCAGCCCAAGGGCTAGCGAAGACAATGAGCAGTTCTTC.

CDR3 nucleotide sequence: TGTGCCAGCAGCTCCACCCCCGGGACAGGCTACGAGCAGTACTTC. Protein product: CASSSTPGTGYEQYF. The V gene is TRBV11-2, the J gene TRBJ2-7, with 8 bases matching TRBD1. Trimming cost V 4 bases and J 3 bases; bases outside gene matches: 8. Per the germline V gene, CDR1 is SGHAT and CDR2 is FQNNGV. The CDR3 covers 15 residues.

The chain employs TRBV9 and TRBJ1-2, with D tentatively TRBD1 (6 bases). Trimming stripped 0 bases from V and 4 bases from J, with 13 bases between. CDR3 length equals 15 residues. CDR1 and CDR2 from the germline V gene are SGDLS and YYNGEE. CDR3: CASSVASDSFYGYTF. The DNA for the CDR3 is TGTGCCAGCAGCGTAGCTTCGGACAGCTTCTATGGCTACACCTTC. Drawing the rest from reference TRBV9 and TRBJ1-2, the complete variable domain is DSGVTQTPKHLITATGQRVTLRCSPRSGDLSVYWYQQSLDQGLQFLIQYYNGEERAKGNILERFSAQQFPDLHSELNLSSLELGDSALYFCASSVASDSFYGYTFGSGTRLTVV.

The V and J genes are TRBV7-9 and TRBJ1-2; D is unresolved. CDR3 length: 11 residues. V was cut by 0 bases and J by 10 bases, with 6 bases left in between. CDR1 and CDR2 (germline): SEHNR, FQNEAQ (reference sequence). CDR3 coding DNA: TGTGCCAGCAGCTTAGCTCGGGACTACACCTTC. As protein: CASSLARDYTF.

This clone was seen only once. The chain recombines TRBV2 with TRBJ1-3, with TRBD1 identical over 8 bases. The length of the CDR3 is 15 residues. V lost 3 bases, J lost 2 bases, and 3 bases stayed unmatched. Germline CDR1 is SNHLY and CDR2 is FYNNEI. CDR3 residues: CASSDGTGPGNTIYF. The CDR3 DNA is TGTGCCAGCAGTGACGGGACAGGTCCTGGAAACACCATATATTTT.

The chain recombines TRBV21-1 with TRBJ2-1; the table names TRBD2, a call not compared with the DNA. TRBV21-1 is flagged as a pseudogene. CDR3 length equals 19 residues. The CDR3 DNA reads TGTGCCAGCAGCAACAGTCTAGCGGGAGGCCTCAACGAAAACAATGAGCAGTTCTTC. It codes for CASSNSLAGGLNENNEQFF.

This clone was recorded a few times. CDR3 sequence reads: CASSFGGGRQPQHF. CDR3 sequence (DNA): TGTGCCAGCAGCTTCGGTGGGGGCCGTCAGCCCCAGCATTTT. The gene calls are TRBV5-8 and TRBJ1-5; tentative D call: TRBD1 (6 bases). V lost 2 bases to trimming and J lost 6 bases, with 12 bases between them. This CDR3 comprises 14 residues. The germline CDR1 and CDR2 sequences are SGHTS and YDEGEE.

The chain is built from TRBV24-1 and TRBJ2-7; TRBD1 matches at 7 bases. The length of the CDR3 is 13 residues. Germline V CDR1 and CDR2: KGHDR, SFDVKD. V lost 3 bases and J lost 6; bases outside the gene matches: 4. The CDR3: CATSDTPGGEQYF. Here the CDR3 DNA reads TGTGCCACCAGTGATACCCCAGGGGGCGAGCAGTACTTC.

The chain carries TRBV19 and TRBJ2-7, with 7 bases that match TRBD1. J was trimmed by 5 bases and V by 5 bases; bases with no gene match: 9. The CDR3 runs 14 residues. Looked up from germline, CDR1 is LNHDA and CDR2 is SQIVND (reference sequence). CDR3 sequence (DNA): TGTGCCAGTAGTCTCCGGACAGGAGCCCACGAGCAGTACTTC. Encoded protein: CASSLRTGAHEQYF.

V is TRBV4-3 and J is TRBJ1-2; TRBD1 matches 11 bases. V lost 0 bases to trimming and J lost 3 bases; unmatched junction nucleotides: 3. There are 16 residues in the CDR3. CDR1 and CDR2 from the germline V gene are LGHNA and YSLEER. CDR3 sequence: CASSQDRGQGDYGYTF. The CDR3 DNA reads TGCGCCAGCAGCCAAGATCGGGGACAGGGGGACTATGGCTACACCTTC.

The chain couples TRBV12-5 to TRBJ2-7; 12 bases line up with TRBD2. The V segment lost 0 bases and the J segment 6 bases; nucleotides outside the gene matches: 3. CDR1 and CDR2 from the germline V gene are LGHNT and FRNRAP. The length of the CDR3 is 15 residues. CDR3 nucleotide sequence: TGTGCTAGTGGTTTGGTCCTAGCGGGAGGGCCCGAGCAGTACTTC. Its protein is CASGLVLAGGPEQYF. Full variable domain (outside the CDR3, taken from reference TRBV12-5 and TRBJ2-7): DARVTQTPRHKVTEMGQEVTMRCQPILGHNTVFWYRQTMMQGLELLAYFRNRAPLDDSGMPKDRFSAEMPDATLATLKIQPSEPRDSAVYFCASGLVLAGGPEQYFGPGTRLTVT.

The chain has TRBV5-4 and TRBJ1-4; D is undetermined. The CDR3 extends over 13 amino acids. V gave up 4 bases and J gave up 0 bases, with 4 bases separating them. In germline, CDR1 is SGHNT, CDR2 YYREEE (reference sequence). The CDR3 bases are TGTGCCAGCAGCAGCCCAACTAATGAAAAACTGTTTTTT. Its protein product is CASSSPTNEKLFF. Together with reference TRBV5-4 and TRBJ1-4, the CDR3 gives the full variable domain: ETGVTQSPTHLIKTRGQQVTLRCSSQSGHNTVSWYQQALGQGPQFIFQYYREEENGRGNFPPRFSGLQFPNYSSELNVNALELDDSALYLCASSSPTNEKLFFGSGTQLSVL.

The V and J genes are TRBV4-1 and TRBJ1-5; TRBD1 matches 7 bases. This CDR3 is built from 15 residues. CDR1 and CDR2 (germline): MGHRA, YSYEKL. Trimming at V came to 0 bases and at J to 4 bases, leaving 3 bases not matched to a gene. CDR3 protein: CASSQEGGRNQPQHF. The CDR3 DNA follows: TGCGCCAGCAGCCAAGAAGGGGGCAGGAATCAGCCCCAGCATTTT.

This sequence joins TRBV19 and TRBJ1-2; tentative D call: TRBD1 (6 bases). The CDR3 has 15 amino acids. Looked up from germline, CDR1 is LNHDA and CDR2 is SQIVND (reference sequence). Trimming pared 3 bases from V and 3 bases from J, leaving 14 bases between. CDR3 sequence (DNA): TGTGCCAGTAGTATTAATCGGGGGGCGGACTATGGCTACACCTTC. This sequence encodes CASSINRGADYGYTF.

The V and J genes are TRBV18 and TRBJ1-5; no reliable D call. The V and J ends lost 1 base and 9 bases respectively, with 10 bases between them. The CDR3 extends over 13 amino acids. CDR1 is KGHSH and CDR2 is LQKENI in the germline V gene. The chain's CDR3 is CASSPLDMSPQHF. CDR3 in DNA: TGTGCCAGCTCACCACTCGACATGTCGCCCCAGCATTTT.

The chain employs TRBV24-1 and TRBJ2-7; TRBD2 agrees at 7 bases. This CDR3 is 13 amino acids long. The trim removed 3 bases at V and 7 bases at J, leaving 5 bases unmatched. Germline V lookup: CDR1 KGHDR, CDR2 SFDVKD. The CDR3 nucleotides read TGTGCCACCAGTGATGGACTGCGGGGGGAGCAGTACTTC. Its translation: CATSDGLRGEQYF.

CDR3 sequence: CSASPDIYTEAFF. The CDR3 DNA reads as TGCAGTGCTAGTCCCGACATCTACACTGAAGCTTTCTTT. This sequence joins TRBV20-1 and TRBJ1-1; the D is unclear. Germline V CDR1 and CDR2: DFQATT, SNEGSKA (reference sequence). The CDR3 runs to 13 residues. V lost 3 bases to trimming and J lost 3 bases, with 11 bases between them.